The rows below give T cell receptor beta chains drawn from one sample of a study of blood T cell repertoires in COVID-19. Profiled with immunoSEQ multiplex PCR; TCRdb holds only in-frame clones, not every one. The sample has over 60,000 clones, 82% seen once; the top ten hold about 19%. The sequenced sample consisted of peripheral blood. These receptors originate from a human donor in a cohort sampled during active COVID-19. Each CDR3 is given without its conserved first and last residue. The order of the fields is V gene, CDR3 protein.

v_call: TRBV4-2; cdr3_aa: ASSQGSGEAYEQY
v_call: TRBV7-2; cdr3_aa: ASSFETGGSGNTIY
v_call: TRBV6-6; cdr3_aa: ATRGRQPQH
v_call: TRBV3-1/TRBV3-2; cdr3_aa: ASSLPGTGHNEQF
v_call: TRBV19; cdr3_aa: ASSIGPSSYNEQF
v_call: TRBV13; cdr3_aa: ASKHLASSYEQY
v_call: TRBV28; cdr3_aa: ASSGQGQGGGGYT
v_call: TRBV5-1; cdr3_aa: ASSLQGSLYEQY
v_call: TRBV3-1/TRBV3-2; cdr3_aa: ASSRTGVGYEQY
v_call: TRBV12-5; cdr3_aa: ASGLDLQGLNSPLH
v_call: TRBV7-6; cdr3_aa: ASSVTGGRAYEQY
v_call: TRBV7-2; cdr3_aa: ASSLIIRGNQPQH
v_call: TRBV5-6; cdr3_aa: ASSPRGTSYEQY
v_call: TRBV19; cdr3_aa: ASTGGVSMNTEAF
v_call: TRBV11-3; cdr3_aa: ASSSGTSGRSDTQY
v_call: TRBV5-1; cdr3_aa: ASSSRVSHSGTVPYEQY
v_call: TRBV7-9; cdr3_aa: ASSSEQGTGELF
v_call: TRBV5-4; cdr3_aa: ASSWTPTAYEQY
v_call: TRBV13; cdr3_aa: ASSSHYEQY
v_call: TRBV19; cdr3_aa: ASISAGSNQPQH
v_call: TRBV7-8; cdr3_aa: ASSSRLAGGQLGTGELF
v_call: TRBV16; cdr3_aa: ASSPSTLNYGYT
v_call: TRBV15; cdr3_aa: ATSSTSGSEQY
v_call: TRBV3-1/TRBV3-2; cdr3_aa: ASSQDVAGSNTYEQY
v_call: TRBV7-9; cdr3_aa: ASTPGSGDTQY
v_call: TRBV18; cdr3_aa: ASSPGQGITYEQY
v_call: TRBV5-1; cdr3_aa: ASSQSGAVMNTGELF
v_call: TRBV7-3; cdr3_aa: ASSSVPGGAGGYT
v_call: TRBV25-1; cdr3_aa: ASSAQWETQY
v_call: TRBV7-8; cdr3_aa: ASSLDRRRAGELF
v_call: TRBV19; cdr3_aa: ASSVSTGTYGYT